Detailed here is one TCR beta chain. The data were obtained in a study of blood T cell repertoires in COVID-19. Here immunoSEQ multiplex PCR was the method, and the copy in TCRdb shows in-frame clones only, minus some. The data hold 220,000 or so clones, with about 80% observed a single time. Trimming removed 9 bases at V and 5 bases at J, with 10 bases between. Germline-derived CDR1 and CDR2 are SGHTA and FQGNSA. CDR3 length: 11 residues. This chain connects TRBV7-2 to TRBJ1-1; D unresolved. This receptor was identified in a woman aged 80 or older with acute or convalescent COVID-19. The sequencing input was peripheral blood. Written as DNA, the CDR3 is TGTGCCAGTACGTCGAGAACTGAAGCTTTCTTT. Its protein is CASTSRTEAFF.